Listed here are 26 T cell receptor beta chains from one sample, sequenced in a study of shared clonotypes between healthy human individuals (dated by TCRdb to between 2020 and 2021). The protocol used for the library was the immunoSEQ multiplex PCR assay. As stored in TCRdb, this immuneACCESS dataset retains in-frame rearrangements with V and J assigned. A fraction of the clones does not appear; measured against another copy, unresolved V genes explain less than half of the discrepancy, and the remainder lacks a known reason. The sample includes 1,100,000 or so clones, with approximately 80% observed a single time. The ten biggest clones cover under 0.6% of the sample. Sequenced sample: memory CD4+ T cells from PBMCs. What the cell subset or site label conveys for this sample: CD45RA-negative fraction. Every receptor here comes from a man aged 18 to 35 in good health. Some clones in this sample may be carry-over from other donors' samples.

The rearrangement joins TRBV5-4 to TRBJ2-1; perhaps TRBD1 as D (6 bases). V lost 2 bases to trimming and J lost 3 bases, with 9 bases between them. The CDR3 extends over 14 amino acids. The germline CDR1 and CDR2 sequences are SGHNT and YYREEE (reference sequence). CDR3 protein: CASSFWTDYNEQFF. Written as DNA, the CDR3 is TGTGCCAGCAGCTTCTGGACAGACTACAATGAGCAGTTCTTC.

In this sample, this clone turned up a few times. The gene calls are TRBV7-9 and TRBJ1-1; D is ambiguous. Germline-derived CDR1 and CDR2 are SEHNR and FQNEAQ (reference sequence). Trimming removed 6 bases at V and 1 base at J, with 9 bases between. The CDR3 contains 13 residues. The CDR3 DNA follows: TGTGCCAGCAGGGAACAGCCGAACACTGAAGCTTTCTTT. The encoded protein is CASREQPNTEAFF.

J is TRBJ2-7 and V is TRBV27; D not resolved. The V gene's germline CDR1 is MNHEY and CDR2 SMNVEV (reference sequence). This CDR3 comprises 14 residues. Deletions cut 0 bases from V and 2 bases from J, with 8 bases between. The CDR3 loop is CASSLSHPTYEQYF. CDR3 nucleotide sequence: TGTGCCAGCAGTTTATCCCATCCCACCTACGAGCAGTACTTC.

The rearrangement uses TRBV9 and TRBJ2-5; D is undetermined. With 0 bases removed from V and 3 bases from J, the gap between germline ends came to 9 bases. Germline values: CDR1 SGDLS, CDR2 YYNGEE. The CDR3 covers 14 residues. The CDR3 nucleotides read TGTGCCAGCAGCGTAGATAGTCAGAAAGAGACCCAGTACTTC. It is translated as CASSVDSQKETQYF.

The chain has TRBV28 and TRBJ2-5, with TRBD2 matching over 10 bases. The CDR3 is 18 amino acids. J was trimmed by 5 bases and V by 3 bases; bases with no gene match: 15. Germline V gene sequence: CDR1 MDHEN, CDR2 SYDVKM. The CDR3 nucleotides are TGTGCCAGCAGTTTTAGGCTAGCGGGAGACGGGGATGGGGAGACCCAGTACTTC. It translates to CASSFRLAGDGDGETQYF.

This chain uses TRBV7-6 with TRBJ2-1; TRBD2 matches 13 bases. The trim removed 4 bases at V and 2 bases at J, leaving 5 bases unmatched. The CDR3 consists of 17 residues. The germline V gene has CDR1 SGHVS and CDR2 FNYEAQ. The CDR3 spells CASSSNGLAGAYNEQFF. As DNA, the CDR3 is TGTGCCAGCAGCTCAAACGGACTAGCGGGGGCCTACAATGAGCAGTTCTTC.

The V gene is TRBV7-9, the J gene TRBJ2-3; 7 bases match TRBD1. The CDR3 is 15 amino acids. Germline lookup yields CDR1 SEHNR and CDR2 FQNEAQ (reference sequence). V lost 3 bases to trimming and J lost 6 bases; unmatched junction nucleotides: 9. The CDR3 bases are TGTGCCAGCAGCTTCGACAGGGTCGGGGTGGATACGCAGTATTTT. It codes for CASSFDRVGVDTQYF.

The genes are TRBV11-3 and TRBJ2-3; 7 positions match TRBD1. V lost 4 bases, J lost 3 bases, and 13 bases stayed unmatched. Germline-derived CDR1 and CDR2 are SGHNT and YENEEA. This CDR3 comprises 17 residues. The CDR3: CASSSRTGLLGTDTQYF. CDR3 coding DNA: TGTGCCAGCAGCTCCCGGACAGGTCTTCTTGGGACAGATACGCAGTATTTT.

The CDR3 DNA reads TGTGCCTGGAGGGGGACTAGCGGGAGTACATATGAGCAGTTCTTC. It yields the protein CAWRGTSGSTYEQFF. The chain employs TRBV30 and TRBJ2-1, with TRBD2 matching 14 bases. CDR1 and CDR2 from the germline V gene are GTSNPN and SVGIG (reference sequence). The V segment lost 3 bases and the J segment 8 bases; nucleotides outside the gene matches: 6. This CDR3 contains 15 residues.

V and J are TRBV5-4 and TRBJ2-7; 8 bases line up with TRBD1. The V gene end was trimmed by 1 base and the J gene end by 2 bases; junction bases not matched to a gene: 2. The CDR3 consists of 14 residues. Germline V gene lookup returns CDR1 SGHNT and CDR2 YYREEE (reference sequence). The CDR3 bases are TGTGCCAGCAGCTTGAACAGGGGGGCCTACGAGCAGTACTTC. This gives the protein CASSLNRGAYEQYF.

The DNA of the CDR3 is TGTGCCAGCTCACGGGTGCGTAATGAGCAGTTCTTC. As protein: CASSRVRNEQFF. The chain couples TRBV18 to TRBJ2-1; no clear D gene. V dropped 4 bases and J dropped 7 bases, with 8 bases sitting between them. Germline CDR1 reads KGHSH; CDR2 reads LQKENI. The CDR3 length is 12 residues. Variable domain in full (rest from reference TRBV18 and TRBJ2-1): NAGVMQNPRHLVRRRGQEARLRCSPMKGHSHVYWYRQLPEEGLKFMVYLQKENIIDESGMPKERFSAEFPKEGPSILRIQQVVRGDSAAYFCASSRVRNEQFFGPGTRLTVL.

To note about this clone: Other DNA sequences within the sample encode an identical CDR3. The chain employs TRBV5-4 and TRBJ2-3, with D uncertain. V lost 4 bases to trimming and J lost 2 bases, with 8 bases between them. CDR3 length equals 13 residues. CDR1 SGHNT and CDR2 YYREEE come from the germline V gene (reference sequence). This chain's CDR3 is CASSLPSTDTQYF. In nucleotides, the CDR3 is TGTGCCAGCAGCCTTCCGTCCACAGATACGCAGTATTTT.

This clone was found once. V and J are TRBV5-1 and TRBJ2-1; a possible D gene is TRBD2 (6 bases). The CDR3 totals 15 residues. Trimming stripped 5 bases from V and 6 bases from J, with 18 bases between. Germline CDR1 and CDR2: SGHRS and YFSETQ. The CDR3 here is CASSWTGATTNEQFF. DNA for the CDR3: TGCGCCAGCAGTTGGACGGGAGCTACGACCAATGAGCAGTTCTTC. Drawing the rest from reference TRBV5-1 and TRBJ2-1, the complete variable domain is KAGVTQTPRYLIKTRGQQVTLSCSPISGHRSVSWYQQTPGQGLQFLFEYFSETQRNKGNFPGRFSGRQFSNSRSEMNVSTLELGDSALYLCASSWTGATTNEQFFGPGTRLTVL.

The chain is built from TRBV7-9 and TRBJ2-6; 12 nucleotides line up with TRBD1. Germline CDR1 SEHNR, CDR2 FQNEAQ (reference sequence). J gave up 3 bases and V 4 bases, and 7 bases lay outside the gene matches. The CDR3 has 18 residues. The CDR3 coding sequence is TGTGCCAGCAGCTCATGGGACAGGGGGCGTAATGGGGCCAACGTCCTGACTTTC. Translating it yields CASSSWDRGRNGANVLTF.

V usage is TRBV7-3 and J usage is TRBJ2-2; D tentatively fits TRBD1 or TRBD2 (5 bases each). Germline V CDR1 and CDR2: SGHTA, FQGTGA. Trimming shortened V by 4 bases and J by 0 bases, and 9 bases separated the two germline ends. This CDR3 comprises 15 residues. The CDR3 loop is CASSSGPANTGELFF. CDR3 sequence (DNA): TGTGCCAGCAGCTCGGGACCGGCGAACACCGGGGAGCTGTTTTTT.

The V call is TRBV13, the J call TRBJ1-2; 9 nucleotides agree with TRBD1. The ends lost 5 bases at V and 4 bases at J; junction bases unmatched: 8. Germline loops: CDR1 PRHDT, CDR2 FYEKMQ (reference sequence). The CDR3 loop spans 15 amino acids. The CDR3 DNA is TGTGCCAGCAGCCCTAGGGACAGGGTAAGCTATGGCTACACCTTC. Amino acids: CASSPRDRVSYGYTF.

This sequence joins TRBV5-1 and TRBJ2-3, with D possibly being TRBD2 (5 bases). The V gene's germline CDR1 is SGHRS and CDR2 YFSETQ. V lost 0 bases to trimming and J lost 2 bases, with 10 bases between them. This CDR3 region has 15 residues. The CDR3 DNA follows: TGCGCCAGCAGCTTGGAAGGGAGACTCACAGATACGCAGTATTTT. It codes for CASSLEGRLTDTQYF.

The chain uses TRBV28 and TRBJ1-5, with 8 bases aligning to TRBD1. The junction had 5 bases not matched to a gene; V was cut back by 9 bases and J by 7 bases. CDR3 size: 12 residues. Germline V gene sequence: CDR1 MDHEN, CDR2 SYDVKM. The CDR3 DNA reads TGTGCCAGTGGACAGGGTAAACAGCCCCAGCATTTT. Residues: CASGQGKQPQHF.

The V and J genes are TRBV21-1 and TRBJ1-4. TRBV21-1 is a recognized pseudogene. The CDR3 contains 21 residues. The CDR3 region has the DNA TGTGCCAGCAGCGACCTGCCCGCCGATCTCGGGGGGCGCTTTCGGAATGAAAAACTGTTTTTT. Its protein is CASSDLPADLGGRFRNEKLFF.

V usage is TRBV5-1 and J usage is TRBJ2-3, with D possibly matching TRBD2 (5 bases). Deletions cut 5 bases from V and 5 bases from J, with 12 bases between. This CDR3 comprises 13 residues. Germline V lookup: CDR1 SGHRS, CDR2 YFSETQ. The CDR3, as DNA: TGCGCCAGCAGAGGAGCGGTGGAAGATACGCAGTATTTT. Translation gives CASRGAVEDTQYF.

The chain carries TRBV19 and TRBJ2-6; TRBD2 is a possible D gene (5 bases). V was clipped by 9 bases and J by 0 bases, with 18 bases between them. The V gene's germline CDR1 is LNHDA and CDR2 SQIVND (reference sequence). The CDR3 has 17 amino acids. CDR3 loop: CASQGLTQYSGANVLTF. For the CDR3, the DNA is TGTGCCAGCCAAGGACTTACCCAGTACTCTGGGGCCAACGTCCTGACTTTC.

This clone was counted once. The chain uses TRBV21-1 and TRBJ2-5; no check of the table's D call, TRBD2, against the DNA was made. TRBV21-1 is a pseudogene locus. The CDR3 has 15 amino acids. The CDR3 sequence: CASTLTSEPQETQYF. In DNA, the CDR3 is TGTGCCAGCACCTTGACTAGTGAGCCCCAAGAGACCCAGTACTTC.

This chain joins TRBV11-1 and TRBJ1-2, with 11 bases aligning to TRBD1. The CDR3 is 16 amino acids. Trimming removed 4 bases from V and 8 bases from J; junction bases left unmatched: 12. Germline loops: CDR1 SGHAT, CDR2 FQDESV (reference sequence). CDR3 bases: TGTGCCAGCAGCTCCTCTCCCGGACAGGGGGCATTGGGCTACACCTTC. Translating it yields CASSSSPGQGALGYTF.

This chain links TRBV19 with TRBJ2-5, with 8 bases identical to TRBD1. V lost 4 bases and J lost 2; bases outside the gene matches: 6. The CDR3 length is 15 residues. Germline V gives CDR1 LNHDA, CDR2 SQIVND (reference sequence). CDR3 region: CASSNTGGRQETQYF. Here the CDR3 DNA reads TGTGCCAGTAGTAACACAGGGGGAAGACAAGAGACCCAGTACTTC. The full variable domain, with the rest looked up from reference TRBV19 and TRBJ2-5, is DGGITQSPKYLFRKEGQNVTLSCEQNLNHDAMYWYRQDPGQGLRLIYYSQIVNDFQKGDIAEGYSVSREKKESFPLTVTSAQKNPTAFYLCASSNTGGRQETQYFGPGTRLLVL.

The chain uses TRBV19 and TRBJ2-1, with 7 bases identical to TRBD2. The CDR3 contains 15 residues. V shed 2 bases, J shed 9 bases, and the junction held 10 bases outside the gene matches. Germline loops: CDR1 LNHDA, CDR2 SQIVND (reference sequence). The CDR3 loop reads CASSIFSGAGLEQFF. The CDR3 DNA reads TGTGCCAGTAGTATATTCTCAGGAGCGGGACTTGAGCAGTTCTTC.

Worth noting for this clone: Other DNA sequences in this sample translate to the same CDR3. The rearrangement uses TRBV7-9 and TRBJ2-1; possibly TRBD2 for D (6 bases). The CDR3 extends over 13 amino acids. CDR1 and CDR2 from the germline V gene are SEHNR and FQNEAQ (reference sequence). V was cut by 0 bases and J by 6 bases, with 6 bases left in between. The CDR3 loop is CASSLAGGNEQFF. The CDR3 DNA reads TGTGCCAGCAGCTTAGCGGGGGGCAATGAGCAGTTCTTC.